These 21 T cell receptor beta chains were sequenced from one sample in a study of blood T cell repertoires in COVID-19. The table came from immunoSEQ multiplex PCR; TCRdb's copy has only in-frame clones and leaves some out. The sample contains some 290,000 clones, 90% of which appear only once. Sequenced material: PBMCs or T cells enriched from blood (not recorded which). The receptors here all came from a woman between 25 and 40 years old who had been exposed to COVID-19.

There are a few counts of this clone. This chain links TRBV5-5 with TRBJ2-2; the match to TRBD1 covers 11 bases. CDR3 size: 15 residues. CDR1 is SGHKS and CDR2 is YYEKEE in the germline V gene (reference sequence). J gave up 7 bases and V 6 bases, and 8 bases lay outside the gene matches. The CDR3 coding sequence is TGTGCCAGCAACTACGGACAGGGGGCGGGCGGGGAGCTGTTTTTT. This translates into CASNYGQGAGGELFF.

V gene TRBV7-9 combines with J gene TRBJ1-2; TRBD1 matches 10 bases. Germline V gene lookup returns CDR1 SEHNR and CDR2 FQNEAQ (reference sequence). This CDR3 is built from 14 residues. Germline trimming cut 5 bases from V and 8 bases from J; bases unmatched to any gene: 8. CDR3 nucleotide sequence: TGTGCCAGCAGCCCCCCGGGACAGGGGAGCGGCTACACCTTC. Protein: CASSPPGQGSGYTF.

The chain uses TRBV15 and TRBJ2-7, with D maybe TRBD1 (5 bases). The V and J ends lost 1 base and 2 bases respectively, with 12 bases between them. Germline lookup yields CDR1 LNHNV and CDR2 YYDKDF (reference sequence). CDR3 size: 15 residues. The CDR3 DNA reads TGTGCCACCAGCAGAGTGGCAGGGCTGACCTACGAGCAGTACTTC. Its translation: CATSRVAGLTYEQYF.

The rearrangement links TRBV5-4 to TRBJ1-1, with 7 bases matching TRBD1. With V trimmed by 4 bases and J by 1 base, 7 bases remained unmatched. Germline V gene lookup returns CDR1 SGHNT and CDR2 YYREEE (reference sequence). The CDR3 is made up of 15 amino acids. The CDR3 here is CASSPTGDRNTEAFF. The CDR3 DNA follows: TGTGCCAGCAGCCCCACAGGGGATCGGAACACTGAAGCTTTCTTT.

The J gene is TRBJ1-3, the V gene TRBV9; maybe TRBD1 (5 bases). V was shortened by 4 bases and J by 4 bases, with 12 bases between the two germline ends. CDR3 length: 14 residues. The germline gives CDR1 SGDLS, CDR2 YYNGEE. CDR3 bases: TGTGCCAGCAGCCCAACAGGTTACGGAAACACCATATATTTT. It yields the protein CASSPTGYGNTIYF.

The J gene is TRBJ1-1, the V gene TRBV6-5; D gene unclear. Germline values: CDR1 MNHEY, CDR2 SVGAGI. The length of the CDR3 is 12 residues. V was clipped by 8 bases and J by 3 bases, with 10 bases between them. The chain's CDR3 is CASGIGDTEAFF. The CDR3 DNA follows: TGTGCCAGCGGAATCGGGGACACTGAAGCTTTCTTT.

V gene TRBV27 combines with J gene TRBJ2-7; D is perhaps TRBD2 (5 bases). This CDR3 spans 14 amino acids. Germline V lookup: CDR1 MNHEY, CDR2 SMNVEV (reference sequence). Trimming took off 1 base at V and 5 bases at J, with 12 bases between the two ends. CDR3 DNA: TGTGCCAGCAGTTTATTCGGGGAGTCGAACGAGCAGTACTTC. This sequence encodes CASSLFGESNEQYF.

The chain is built from TRBV5-1 and TRBJ2-5; D is unresolved. Trimming left V 0 bases short and J 1 base short, with 7 bases between. This CDR3 comprises 14 residues. Germline lookup yields CDR1 SGHRS and CDR2 YFSETQ. The chain's CDR3 is CASSLARRQETQYF. The CDR3 bases are TGCGCCAGCAGCTTGGCGAGGCGCCAAGAGACCCAGTACTTC.

V usage is TRBV30 and J usage is TRBJ2-2; TRBD1 might be the D (6 bases). CDR3 length equals 14 residues. V was clipped by 3 bases and J by 0 bases, with 8 bases between them. CDR1 is GTSNPN and CDR2 is SVGIG in the germline V gene (reference sequence). Written as DNA, the CDR3 is TGTGCCTGGAGCACAGGGACGAACACCGGGGAGCTGTTTTTT. Translation: CAWSTGTNTGELFF.

Only one count was recorded for this clone. CDR3 coding DNA: TGTGCCAGCAGCCCGCAGGGGGACAGGGTGGCTGCTGGGGCCAACGTCCTGACTTTC. Protein sequence: CASSPQGDRVAAGANVLTF. The rearrangement links TRBV7-3 to TRBJ2-6, with TRBD1 matching 9 bases. The germline CDR1 and CDR2 sequences are SGHTA and FQGTGA. There are 19 residues in the CDR3. The V segment lost 5 bases and the J segment 2 bases; nucleotides outside the gene matches: 13. Full variable domain (rest looked up from reference TRBV7-3 and TRBJ2-6): GAGVSQTPSNKVTEKGKYVELRCDPISGHTALYWYRQSLGQGPEFLIYFQGTGAADDSGLPNDRFFAVRPEGSVSTLKIQRTERGDSAVYLCASSPQGDRVAAGANVLTFGAGSRLTVL.

V usage is TRBV4-1 and J usage is TRBJ2-1, with D perhaps matching TRBD2 (6 bases). V was pared by 5 bases and J by 4 bases, with 15 bases between. CDR1 MGHRA and CDR2 YSYEKL come from the germline V gene. CDR3 size: 15 residues. Here the CDR3 DNA reads TGCGCCAGCAGCGATAACCCCAGCGGGTACAATGAGCAGTTCTTC. Translated, it gives CASSDNPSGYNEQFF.

This clone was seen a handful of times. The chain recombines TRBV4-3 with TRBJ1-2, with D perhaps TRBD1 (6 bases). CDR1 LGHNA and CDR2 YSLEER come from the germline V gene. V dropped 0 bases and J dropped 2 bases, with 16 bases sitting between them. This CDR3 is 17 amino acids long. The chain's CDR3 is CASSQDYFGGGNYGYTF. For the CDR3, the DNA is TGCGCCAGCAGCCAAGATTATTTTGGGGGCGGCAACTATGGCTACACCTTC.

J is TRBJ2-5 and V is TRBV5-4; TRBD2 matches 8 bases. CDR1 is SGHNT and CDR2 is YYREEE in the germline V gene (reference sequence). With V trimmed by 6 bases and J by 5 bases, 12 bases remained unmatched. The CDR3 is 15 residues long. The CDR3 coding sequence is TGTGCCAGCACCAGCCGGGGGGGCGCATTGGAGACCCAGTACTTC. Protein sequence: CASTSRGGALETQYF.

The V call is TRBV5-4, the J call TRBJ1-1; 8 bases fit TRBD1. The CDR3 is made up of 16 amino acids. Germline V gene lookup returns CDR1 SGHNT and CDR2 YYREEE (reference sequence). Germline trimming cut 0 bases from V and 6 bases from J; bases unmatched to any gene: 10. CDR3 sequence reads: CASSLGFPTQGAEAFF. The CDR3 nucleotides are TGTGCCAGCAGCTTGGGATTCCCGACACAGGGGGCTGAAGCTTTCTTT.

This clone was seen only once. The genes are TRBV13 and TRBJ2-3; TRBD1 aligns across 7 bases. V gave up 1 base and J gave up 3 bases; unmatched junction bases: 7. From germline, CDR1 is PRHDT and CDR2 FYEKMQ (reference sequence). The CDR3 is 16 residues long. The CDR3 region is CASSLEAGGLTDTQYF. CDR3 nucleotide sequence: TGTGCCAGCAGCTTAGAGGCAGGGGGATTGACAGATACGCAGTATTTT.

The V and J genes are TRBV7-2 and TRBJ2-7, with D possibly being TRBD1 (6 bases). From germline, CDR1 is SGHTA and CDR2 FQGNSA. The length of the CDR3 is 17 residues. V gave up 1 base and J gave up 0 bases, with 16 bases separating them. The CDR3 region has the DNA TGTGCCAGCAGCTTAGGACAGGCCGGCACTGGCTCCTACGAGCAGTACTTC. Amino acid sequence: CASSLGQAGTGSYEQYF.

The gene calls are TRBV11-3 and TRBJ2-7; 7 nucleotides line up with TRBD1. Germline loops: CDR1 SGHNT, CDR2 YENEEA. The junction had 17 bases not matched to a gene; V was cut back by 0 bases and J by 6 bases. The CDR3 sequence is 18 residues long. The CDR3 DNA reads as TGTGCCAGCAGCTTAGATCCCCTTGACAGGGCTCTAAAGCGCGAGCAGTACTTC. It specifies CASSLDPLDRALKREQYF.

This chain uses TRBV19 with TRBJ2-1, with TRBD1 matching 8 bases. This CDR3 region has 17 residues. Germline V lookup: CDR1 LNHDA, CDR2 SQIVND (reference sequence). Germline trimming cut 6 bases from V and 7 bases from J; bases unmatched to any gene: 17. The CDR3 is CASSSLSDRGRSNEQFF. CDR3 DNA sequence: TGTGCCAGTAGCTCATTGTCCGACAGGGGCCGCAGTAATGAGCAGTTCTTC.

The V and J genes are TRBV3-1 (or the pseudogene TRBV3-2) and TRBJ2-7; tentative D call: TRBD1 (6 bases). CDR3 size: 16 residues. The ends were cut back, 1 base at V and 1 base at J, with 14 bases in the middle. CDR1 is LGHDT, CDR2 YNNKEL, per germline (reference sequence). CDR3 DNA: TGTGCCAGCAGCCAAGGGGTGACAGGTCTATCCTACGAGCAGTACTTC. Translated: CASSQGVTGLSYEQYF.

This chain connects TRBV4-3 to TRBJ2-1; D possibly corresponds to TRBD1 (6 bases). The CDR3 covers 12 residues. Trimming took 4 bases from V and 10 from J, leaving 11 bases between them. CDR1 is LGHNA and CDR2 is YSLEER in the germline V gene. The CDR3 here is CASSPQGREQFF. The CDR3 nucleotides read TGCGCCAGCAGCCCGCAGGGGCGAGAGCAGTTCTTC.

The sample holds one count of this clone. V gene TRBV30 combines with J gene TRBJ1-5; tentatively, D is TRBD1 (6 bases). Germline V gene data show CDR1 as GTSNPN and CDR2 as SVGIG (reference sequence). The CDR3 is made up of 13 amino acids. V was shortened by 1 base and J by 6 bases, with 10 bases between the two germline ends. The CDR3 DNA sequence: TGTGCCTGGAGTGGACAGGCACGTCAGCCCCAGCATTTT. Translated: CAWSGQARQPQHF.